Sequencing of this T cell receptor (beta chain) was carried out in a study of blood T cell repertoires in COVID-19. TCRdb's copy holds only in-frame clones and misses some; the assay was immunoSEQ multiplex PCR. The data contain around 250,000 clones, about 86% of them singletons. The germline V gene encodes CDR1 SGHRS and CDR2 YFSETQ. V shed 4 bases and J 3 bases; nucleotides not matched to a gene: 6. This CDR3 spans 14 amino acids. The sequenced sample consisted of peripheral blood. This chain connects TRBV5-1 to TRBJ2-7, with 8 bases fitting TRBD1. The sequence was collected from an elderly man with acute or convalescent COVID-19. Here the CDR3 DNA reads TGCGCCAGCAGCGGACAGGGAGGTATCTACGAGCAGTACTTC. This translates into CASSGQGGIYEQYF.